This T cell receptor (beta chain) was profiled in a study of blood T cell repertoires in COVID-19. Adults between about 18 and 95 years of age took part from 20 to 25 US areas. Cohort 3 donors were reported recovered after two negative PCRs, clearance, or symptom resolution. Germline assignment: CDR1 SQVTM and CDR2 ANQGSEA. The CDR3 has 12 amino acids. Trimming took off 3 bases at V and 4 bases at J, with 9 bases between the two ends. Libraries were prepared by immunoSEQ multiplex PCR; TCRdb keeps only in-frame clonotypes and omits some of them. The data hold about 270,000 clones, with approximately 90% observed a single time.

Sample: PBMCs or T cells enriched from blood (not recorded which). This sequence was found in a woman aged 18-35 years who had recovered from COVID-19. The chain joins TRBV29-1 to TRBJ1-2; D call uncertain. The CDR3 protein is CSVDDLGYGYTF. Here the CDR3 DNA reads TGCAGCGTTGATGATCTAGGCTATGGCTACACCTTC.